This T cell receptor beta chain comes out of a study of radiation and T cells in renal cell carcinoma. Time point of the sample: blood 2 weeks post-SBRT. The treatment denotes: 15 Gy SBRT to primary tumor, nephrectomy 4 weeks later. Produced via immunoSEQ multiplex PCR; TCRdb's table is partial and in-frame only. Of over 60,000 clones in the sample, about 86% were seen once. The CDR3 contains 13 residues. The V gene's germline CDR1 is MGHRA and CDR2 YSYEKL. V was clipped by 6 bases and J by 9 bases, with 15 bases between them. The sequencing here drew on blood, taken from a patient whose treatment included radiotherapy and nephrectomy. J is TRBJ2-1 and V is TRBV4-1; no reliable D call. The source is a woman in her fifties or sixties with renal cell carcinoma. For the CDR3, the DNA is TGCGCCAGCAGTGGTGCGTTAGGCGGTGAGCAGTTCTTC. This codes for CASSGALGGEQFF.